Listed here are 26 T cell receptor beta chains from one sample, sequenced in a study of blood T cell repertoires in COVID-19. Measured with immunoSEQ multiplex PCR; TCRdb has only the in-frame clones, and not every one. Of 160,000 or so clones detected, more than 75% appear once; the ten largest clones hold approximately 5.4%. Input material: peripheral blood. Every receptor here comes from a woman in her fifties or sixties with COVID-19, enrolled during active disease.

This clone was observed once. This sequence joins TRBV5-4 and TRBJ2-6; D is perhaps TRBD1 (6 bases). Germline CDR1 is SGHNT and CDR2 is YYREEE (reference sequence). Between the trimmed V and J ends, which lost 4 bases and 0 bases, there was a span of 14 bases. CDR3 length: 17 amino acids. CDR3 amino acids: CASSTGTPHSGANVLTF. CDR3 bases: TGTGCCAGCAGCACCGGGACACCTCACTCTGGGGCCAACGTCCTGACTTTC. Complete variable domain (other parts from reference TRBV5-4 and TRBJ2-6): ETGVTQSPTHLIKTRGQQVTLRCSSQSGHNTVSWYQQALGQGPQFIFQYYREEENGRGNFPPRFSGLQFPNYSSELNVNALELDDSALYLCASSTGTPHSGANVLTFGAGSRLTVL.

The chain has TRBV4-1 and TRBJ2-7; 8 bases are a match to TRBD1. The germline V gene encodes CDR1 MGHRA and CDR2 YSYEKL. The CDR3 runs to 14 residues. After removal of 4 bases from V and 1 base from J, the junction contained 3 bases not matched to a gene. CDR3 sequence (DNA): TGCGCCAGCAGCCTGGACAGGGTATCCTACGAGCAGTACTTC. Translating it yields CASSLDRVSYEQYF.

V usage is TRBV5-1 and J usage is TRBJ1-5; D is perhaps TRBD1 (6 bases). Trimming stripped 7 bases from V and 0 bases from J, with 8 bases between. CDR3 length equals 13 residues. Germline CDR1 SGHRS, CDR2 YFSETQ. Here the CDR3 reads CASAGDSNQPQHF. CDR3 nucleotides: TGCGCCAGCGCAGGGGATAGCAATCAGCCCCAGCATTTT. Complete variable domain (other parts from reference TRBV5-1 and TRBJ1-5): KAGVTQTPRYLIKTRGQQVTLSCSPISGHRSVSWYQQTPGQGLQFLFEYFSETQRNKGNFPGRFSGRQFSNSRSEMNVSTLELGDSALYLCASAGDSNQPQHFGDGTRLSIL.

The J gene is TRBJ2-7, the V gene TRBV5-4; maybe TRBD1 (6 bases). CDR3 length: 16 amino acids. Germline V gene lookup returns CDR1 SGHNT and CDR2 YYREEE (reference sequence). V gave up 4 bases and J gave up 2 bases, with 19 bases separating them. The CDR3 nucleotides are TGTGCCAGCAGCGACCGTTTACAGGGCCAGACCTACGAGCAGTACTTC. Its translation is CASSDRLQGQTYEQYF.

This chain uses TRBV18 with TRBJ2-1; the D gene is possibly TRBD2 (6 bases). CDR1 is KGHSH, CDR2 LQKENI, per germline. V gave up 3 bases and J gave up 5 bases, with 17 bases separating them. The CDR3 is made up of 16 amino acids. The DNA for the CDR3 is TGTGCCAGCTCACCTACTAAACTGGAGGGAAACAATGAGCAGTTCTTC. As protein: CASSPTKLEGNNEQFF.

The genes are TRBV7-3 and TRBJ2-1; 12 bases line up with TRBD2. J gave up 8 bases and V 7 bases, and 18 bases lay outside the gene matches. Germline-derived CDR1 and CDR2 are SGHTA and FQGTGA. The CDR3 has 18 residues. CDR3 amino acids: CASNILTEASGGAYEQFF. For the CDR3, the DNA is TGTGCCAGCAACATCCTGACGGAGGCTAGCGGGGGGGCCTATGAGCAGTTCTTC.

V and J are TRBV3-1 (or the pseudogene TRBV3-2) and TRBJ1-3; D gene uncertain. V was trimmed by 1 base and J by 3 bases, leaving 7 bases between them. The CDR3 loop spans 14 amino acids. Per germline, CDR1 LGHDT and CDR2 YNNKEL (reference sequence). This CDR3 reads CASSQGEVGNTIYF. The CDR3 DNA reads TGTGCCAGCAGCCAAGGGGAGGTTGGAAACACCATATATTTT.

The chain recombines TRBV6-2 or TRBV6-3 with TRBJ2-7, with TRBD2 identical over 12 bases. Germline V gene data show CDR1 as MNHEY and CDR2 as SVGEGT. The CDR3 sequence is 16 residues long. J lost 0 bases, V lost 4 bases, and 4 bases had no gene match. The DNA of the CDR3 is TGTGCCAGCAGTTCCGGACTAGCGGGGATCTCCTACGAGCAGTACTTC. Protein sequence: CASSSGLAGISYEQYF.

The chain couples TRBV19 to TRBJ1-5, with 11 positions matching TRBD1. Germline V CDR1 and CDR2: LNHDA, SQIVND (reference sequence). The CDR3 contains 15 residues. V was pared by 7 bases and J by 6 bases, with 8 bases of the junction left unmatched. The CDR3 reads CASTQRDRGTQPQHF. The CDR3 DNA reads as TGTGCCAGTACCCAAAGGGACAGGGGGACTCAGCCCCAGCATTTT.

This chain connects TRBV7-9 to TRBJ1-6; perhaps TRBD1 as D (6 bases). Germline CDR1 reads SEHNR; CDR2 reads FQNEAQ (reference sequence). V shed 1 base and J shed 8 bases, with 9 bases lying between them. CDR3 length equals 14 residues. The CDR3 bases are TGTGCCAGCAGCTTAGGCAGGACAGATTCACCCCTCCACTTT. This codes for CASSLGRTDSPLHF.

The V gene is TRBV10-1, the J gene TRBJ2-1, with 13 positions matching TRBD2. Germline assignment: CDR1 WNHNN and CDR2 SYGVQD (reference sequence). The V and J ends lost 2 bases and 2 bases, in that order; junction bases with no gene match: 3. This CDR3 region has 17 residues. The CDR3 region has the DNA TGCGCCAGCAGTGAGACTAGCGGGGGGGCAGCCTACAATGAGCAGTTCTTC. Amino acids: CASSETSGGAAYNEQFF.

This clone was recorded a few times. The DNA of the CDR3 is TGTGCCAGCAGCCCCACAGGGGTCAGCTCCTATAATTCACCCCTCCACTTT. As protein: CASSPTGVSSYNSPLHF. This chain joins TRBV5-8 and TRBJ1-6; TRBD1 matches at 7 bases. Germline V gene lookup returns CDR1 SGHTS and CDR2 YDEGEE. V lost 4 bases, J lost 0 bases, and 7 bases stayed unmatched. CDR3 length: 17 residues.

This clone was seen more than once but under ten times. The rearrangement uses TRBV18 and TRBJ1-2; D ambiguous. The CDR3 has 12 amino acids. CDR1 and CDR2 (germline): KGHSH, LQKENI. Deletions cut 2 bases from V and 6 bases from J, with 7 bases between. The CDR3 here is CASSPSDNGYTF. DNA of the CDR3: TGTGCCAGCTCACCATCTGACAATGGCTACACCTTC.

The chain is built from TRBV7-2 and TRBJ2-2, with 8 bases matching TRBD2. The CDR3 length is 18 residues. Losses at the gene ends were 4 bases for V and 0 bases for J; bases not matched to a gene: 10. Germline V gene data show CDR1 as SGHTA and CDR2 as FQGNSA. The CDR3 region is CASSSVAGMVPNTGELFF. The CDR3 DNA is TGTGCCAGCAGCTCGGTAGCGGGGATGGTCCCGAACACCGGGGAGCTGTTTTTT.

The chain links TRBV14 to TRBJ1-6; 7 bases match TRBD1. This CDR3 comprises 17 residues. V shed 5 bases, J shed 1 base, and the junction held 8 bases outside the gene matches. Germline-derived CDR1 and CDR2 are SGHDN and FVKESK. The CDR3 sequence is CASSSNWGQSYNSPLHF. DNA of the CDR3: TGTGCCAGCAGCTCGAACTGGGGACAGTCCTATAATTCACCCCTCCACTTT.

This chain uses TRBV7-9 with TRBJ1-4, with D perhaps matching TRBD1 (5 bases). Germline values: CDR1 SEHNR, CDR2 FQNEAQ (reference sequence). The CDR3 spans 13 residues. Trimming pared 9 bases from V and 0 bases from J, leaving 8 bases between. CDR3 sequence reads: CASTGPTNEKLFF. The CDR3 DNA reads as TGTGCCAGTACAGGTCCAACTAATGAAAAACTGTTTTTT. Using reference TRBV7-9 and TRBJ1-4 for the parts outside the CDR3, the full variable domain is DTGVSQNPRHKITKRGQNVTFRCDPISEHNRLYWYRQTLGQGPEFLTYFQNEAQLEKSRLLSDRFSAERPKGSFSTLEIQRTEQGDSAMYLCASTGPTNEKLFFGSGTQLSVL.

In DNA form, the CDR3 reads TGTGCCAGCAGTGAAATGACAGGAGGTCAAGAGACCCAGTACTTC. The encoded protein is CASSEMTGGQETQYF. The chain carries TRBV6-1 and TRBJ2-5; TRBD1 is a possible D gene (6 bases). The germline V gene has CDR1 MNHNS and CDR2 SASEGT. The germline V and J ends were trimmed by 2 bases and 2 bases, with 12 bases remaining between them. This CDR3 spans 15 amino acids.

V is TRBV6-4 and J is TRBJ1-5, with D unclear. CDR3 size: 14 residues. The germline gives CDR1 MRHNA, CDR2 SNTAGT. V was cut by 4 bases and J by 0 bases, with 7 bases left in between. The CDR3 reads CASSVEYSNQPQHF. DNA of the CDR3: TGTGCCAGCAGTGTGGAGTATAGCAATCAGCCCCAGCATTTT.

The chain employs TRBV7-9 and TRBJ2-2, with a possible D match to TRBD2 (6 bases). The germline V gene has CDR1 SEHNR and CDR2 FQNEAQ (reference sequence). The CDR3 has 14 amino acids. V was pared by 5 bases and J by 3 bases, with 10 bases between. The CDR3 DNA is TGTGCCAGCAGCGGGACTTCATACACCGGGGAGCTGTTTTTT. The encoded protein is CASSGTSYTGELFF.

The J gene is TRBJ1-4, the V gene TRBV6-6; a possible D gene is TRBD1 (6 bases). Germline-derived CDR1 and CDR2 are MNHNY and SVGAGI (reference sequence). Deletions cut 2 bases from V and 4 bases from J, with 11 bases between. The CDR3 length is 15 residues. CDR3 nucleotides: TGTGCCAGCAGTTACCTCGAGGACAGTAATGAAAAACTGTTTTTT. It encodes CASSYLEDSNEKLFF.

The genes are TRBV7-2 and TRBJ1-2, with a weak D call TRBD1 (6 bases). The V end was cut by 5 bases, the J end by 6 bases, with 16 bases between. From germline, CDR1 is SGHTA and CDR2 FQGNSA. This CDR3 comprises 14 residues. CDR3 loop: CASSVPASGDGYTF. The DNA for the CDR3 is TGTGCCAGCAGCGTTCCCGCCTCAGGGGATGGCTACACCTTC.

The V and J genes are TRBV30 and TRBJ1-3; 9 bases match TRBD1. Trimming removed 4 bases from V and 5 bases from J; junction bases left unmatched: 3. The CDR3 has 13 residues. Germline loops: CDR1 GTSNPN, CDR2 SVGIG (reference sequence). CDR3 DNA sequence: TGTGCCTGGAACAGGGGGCTAAGAAACACCATATATTTT. Residues: CAWNRGLRNTIYF.

This sequence joins TRBV7-9 and TRBJ2-1, with 12 nucleotides matching TRBD2. The junction had 7 bases not matched to a gene; V was cut back by 4 bases and J by 6 bases. CDR3 length: 16 amino acids. The germline V gene encodes CDR1 SEHNR and CDR2 FQNEAQ (reference sequence). Here the CDR3 DNA reads TGTGCCAGCAGCTGGCCGGGACTAGCGGGCCCCAATGAGCAGTTCTTC. It yields the protein CASSWPGLAGPNEQFF.

This clone was found a few times. The DNA of the CDR3 is TGCGCCAGCAGCAGAGGGACAGGGGACGCAGATACGCAGTATTTT. Translating it yields CASSRGTGDADTQYF. The gene calls are TRBV5-1 and TRBJ2-3; 10 bases are a match to TRBD1. From germline, CDR1 is SGHRS and CDR2 YFSETQ. CDR3 size: 15 residues. V gave up 4 bases and J gave up 4 bases; unmatched junction bases: 6.

The rearrangement uses TRBV9 and TRBJ2-7; tentative D call: TRBD1 (6 bases). Trimming shortened V by 10 bases and J by 3 bases, and 17 bases separated the two germline ends. Germline values: CDR1 SGDLS, CDR2 YYNGEE. The CDR3 spans 13 residues. The CDR3 reads CARTLDRHYEQYF. DNA for the CDR3: TGTGCCCGAACACTGGACAGACACTACGAGCAGTACTTC.

In this sample, this clone turned up once. The chain is built from TRBV2 and TRBJ2-1; 10 nucleotides agree with TRBD2. The V gene's germline CDR1 is SNHLY and CDR2 FYNNEI. This CDR3 contains 14 residues. V was clipped by 6 bases and J by 3 bases; unmatched bases: 2. The CDR3 spells CASRTSGDYNEQFF. The CDR3, as DNA: TGTGCCAGCAGAACTAGCGGGGACTACAATGAGCAGTTCTTC.